Below, 21 T cell receptor beta chains from the same sample are listed, as sequenced in a study of post-analysis software for immune sequencing data. Study-wide results and caveats: Controls had lower frequencies than patients of 4 or 5 TRBV segments, which included TRBV5-6, TRBV5-1 and TRBV20-1.

Their target antigens are unknown. Prepared TCR beta cDNA libraries contained unique molecular identifiers. TCRdb passed the PCR reads through MiXCR, listing each CDR3 protein once. The sample lists 750,000 to 950,000 distinct CDR3 sequences; about 57% were seen once. Sequencing was performed on blood. All receptors come from a girl between 10 and 17 years old with multiple sclerosis.

The genes are TRBV12-3 or TRBV12-4 and TRBJ2-6; 10 bases fit TRBD1. Trimming took 5 bases from V and 8 from J; bases not matched to a gene: 15. This CDR3 region has 18 residues. The CDR3 sequence is CASSTWTGGAGETNVLTF. CDR3 bases: TGTGCCAGCAGTACCTGGACAGGGGGAGCTGGTGAGACCAACGTCCTGACTTTC.

The chain joins TRBV20-1 to TRBJ2-7; D may be TRBD2 (6 bases). Trimming removed 2 bases from V and 2 bases from J, with 16 bases in between. The CDR3 has 15 amino acids. Per the germline V gene, CDR1 is DFQATT and CDR2 is SNEGSKA (reference sequence). This chain's CDR3 is CSARRGGVFTYEQYF. The CDR3 coding sequence is TGCAGTGCTAGACGAGGAGGGGTCTTTACCTACGAGCAGTACTTC.

The rearrangement uses TRBV4-1 and TRBJ2-1; a weak D match, TRBD2 (5 bases). CDR3 length equals 16 residues. CDR1 is MGHRA, CDR2 YSYEKL, per germline. Deletions cut 5 bases from V and 6 bases from J, with 20 bases between. This CDR3 reads CASSDGTVSGFNEQFF. The CDR3 DNA follows: TGCGCCAGCAGCGACGGCACAGTGAGCGGATTCAATGAGCAGTTCTTC.

The chain couples TRBV15 to TRBJ2-4, with 7 bases identical to TRBD2. The germline V gene encodes CDR1 LNHNV and CDR2 YYDKDF (reference sequence). The CDR3 loop spans 16 amino acids. Trimming removed 4 bases from V and 5 bases from J; junction bases left unmatched: 11. The CDR3 reads CATSTTAGDGENIQYF. CDR3 nucleotides: TGTGCCACCAGCACCACCGCGGGGGACGGGGAAAACATTCAGTACTTC. Variable domain in full (rest from reference TRBV15 and TRBJ2-4): DAMVIQNPRYQVTQFGKPVTLSCSQTLNHNVMYWYQQKSSQAPKLLFHYYDKDFNNEADTPDNFQSRRPNTSFCFLDIRSPGLGDTAMYLCATSTTAGDGENIQYFGAGTRLSVL.

The chain has TRBV24-1 and TRBJ1-5; D ambiguous. V gave up 4 bases and J gave up 4 bases, with 7 bases separating them. Germline V lookup: CDR1 KGHDR, CDR2 SFDVKD. The CDR3 contains 13 residues. For the CDR3, the DNA is TGTGCCACCAGTGAGGGGTTTAATCAGCCCCAGCATTTT. Translated: CATSEGFNQPQHF.

A few counts support this clonotype. This sequence joins TRBV29-1 and TRBJ2-4; D remains unclear. The CDR3 has 14 residues. V lost 5 bases, J lost 0 bases, and 11 bases lay in between. From germline, CDR1 is SQVTM and CDR2 ANQGSEA. The chain's CDR3 is CSVLVGLAKNIQYF. In DNA, the CDR3 is TGCAGCGTTTTAGTAGGGCTAGCCAAAAACATTCAGTACTTC.

A word on this clonotype: This may be a read error, as it is one base from a much larger clone. The chain couples TRBV20-1 to TRBJ2-1, with 10 bases fitting TRBD2. This CDR3 spans 16 amino acids. Trimming took 8 bases from V and 3 from J; bases not matched to a gene: 13. Germline V gene lookup returns CDR1 DFQATT and CDR2 SNEGSKA (reference sequence). As DNA, the CDR3 is TGCAGTACTACGTCGTCGAGCGGGGGGGACTACAATGAGCAGTTCTTC. Residues: CSTTSSSGGDYNEQFF.

The chain couples TRBV11-2 to TRBJ1-2; no clear D gene. The CDR3 covers 13 residues. Trimming shortened V by 8 bases and J by 0 bases, and 10 bases separated the two germline ends. Germline V gene sequence: CDR1 SGHAT, CDR2 FQNNGV. The chain's CDR3 is CASGRESNYGYTF. The CDR3 nucleotides read TGTGCCAGCGGAAGGGAATCTAACTATGGCTACACCTTC. The full variable domain, completed using reference TRBV11-2 and TRBJ1-2, is EAGVAQSPRYKIIEKRQSVAFWCNPISGHATLYWYQQILGQGPKLLIQFQNNGVVDDSQLPKDRFSAERLKGVDSTLKIQPAKLEDSAVYLCASGRESNYGYTFGSGTRLTVV.

The chain is built from TRBV6-5 and TRBJ2-1; 8 bases are a match to TRBD2. Germline trimming cut 6 bases from V and 4 bases from J; bases unmatched to any gene: 8. The CDR3 runs 15 residues. Germline CDR1 reads MNHEY; CDR2 reads SVGAGI. The CDR3 loop reads CASRPTGTRYNEQFF. The CDR3 DNA follows: TGTGCCAGCAGGCCGACCGGGACTAGGTACAATGAGCAGTTCTTC.

This clonotype came up a few times. The chain uses TRBV12-3 or TRBV12-4 and TRBJ2-6; tentatively, D is TRBD1 (6 bases). Trimming pared 1 base from V and 2 bases from J, leaving 15 bases between. The CDR3 has 18 amino acids. This CDR3 is CASSLVQGWLTGANVLTF. CDR3 DNA: TGTGCCAGCAGTTTAGTTCAGGGGTGGTTGACTGGGGCCAACGTCCTGACTTTC.

This clonotype was found a few times. The V and J genes are TRBV16 and TRBJ2-3; unclear D gene. CDR3 length equals 14 residues. The germline CDR1 and CDR2 sequences are KGHSY and FQNENV. V shed 1 base and J shed 4 bases, with 9 bases lying between them. The CDR3 loop reads CASSQYLNSDTQYF. The CDR3 coding sequence is TGTGCCAGCAGCCAATATCTCAACTCAGATACGCAGTATTTT. The full variable domain, in which reference TRBV16 and TRBJ2-3 provide the parts outside the CDR3, is GEEVAQTPKHLVRGEGQKAKLYCAPIKGHSYVFWYQQVLKNEFKFLISFQNENVFDETGMPKERFSAKCLPNSPCSLEIQATKLEDSAVYFCASSQYLNSDTQYFGPGTRLTVL.

The rearrangement joins TRBV6-6 to TRBJ1-2, with 10 bases matching TRBD1. In germline, CDR1 is MNHNY, CDR2 SVGAGI (reference sequence). CDR3 length: 16 amino acids. V lost 0 bases to trimming and J lost 4 bases; unmatched junction nucleotides: 5. CDR3 in DNA: TGTGCCAGCAGTTACTCTCAGACAGGGGGCTCCTATGGCTACACCTTC. Translation: CASSYSQTGGSYGYTF.

The chain links TRBV14 to TRBJ2-3; no firm D call. Between the trimmed V and J ends, which lost 5 bases and 4 bases, there was a span of 13 bases. This CDR3 spans 14 amino acids. CDR1 and CDR2 from the germline V gene are SGHDN and FVKESK. The CDR3 protein is CASSEWGGPDTQYF. The CDR3 DNA is TGTGCCAGCAGCGAGTGGGGTGGACCAGATACGCAGTATTTT.

This clonotype was found a few times. The V call is TRBV29-1, the J call TRBJ2-1; 8 positions match TRBD2. With 3 bases clipped from V and 6 bases from J, the junction kept 4 bases outside the gene matches. Germline CDR1 SQVTM, CDR2 ANQGSEA. This CDR3 has 13 amino acids. For the CDR3, the DNA is TGCAGCGTTGAGGGACTAGATCTCAATGAGCAGTTCTTC. Translation: CSVEGLDLNEQFF.

This clonotype has only a few counts. This chain connects TRBV7-6 to TRBJ1-4; D possibly corresponds to TRBD1 (5 bases). Between the trimmed V and J ends, which lost 5 bases and 6 bases, there was a span of 13 bases. Germline values: CDR1 SGHVS, CDR2 FNYEAQ. The CDR3 loop spans 14 amino acids. The CDR3 loop is CASSTGLGDEKLFF. The CDR3 DNA reads TGTGCCAGCAGCACGGGACTAGGGGATGAAAAACTGTTTTTT. The full variable domain, rest sourced from reference TRBV7-6 and TRBJ1-4, is GAGVSQSPRYKVTKRGQDVALRCDPISGHVSLYWYRQALGQGPEFLTYFNYEAQQDKSGLPNDRFSAERPEGSISTLTIQRTEQRDSAMYRCASSTGLGDEKLFFGSGTQLSVL.

This clonotype appeared a few times. The V and J genes are TRBV10-3 and TRBJ2-5, with TRBD2 identical over 7 bases. V shed 0 bases, J shed 9 bases, and the junction held 10 bases outside the gene matches. CDR3 length equals 15 residues. Germline-derived CDR1 and CDR2 are ENHRY and SYGVKD. CDR3 sequence reads: CAISESAGLAGAQYF. In nucleotides, the CDR3 is TGTGCCATCAGTGAGTCCGCAGGCCTGGCGGGGGCCCAGTACTTC.

Here the CDR3 reads CASSSLGAQSYNEQFF. The CDR3 bases are TGTGCCAGCAGTTCGTTGGGGGCCCAATCATACAATGAGCAGTTCTTC. The chain employs TRBV6-2 or TRBV6-3 and TRBJ2-1; maybe TRBD1 (6 bases). CDR3 length: 16 residues. CDR1 MNHEY and CDR2 SVGEGT come from the germline V gene. Between the trimmed V and J ends, which lost 4 bases and 4 bases, there was a span of 17 bases.

This clonotype was recorded a few times. The CDR3 sequence: CSARGQGTLGKSSYEQYF. The DNA for the CDR3 is TGCAGTGCTAGGGGCCAAGGGACTTTGGGGAAAAGCTCCTACGAGCAGTACTTC. The chain has TRBV20-1 and TRBJ2-7; possibly TRBD2 for D (6 bases). CDR3 length: 18 amino acids. Trimming pared 3 bases from V and 0 bases from J, leaving 24 bases between. The germline V gene encodes CDR1 DFQATT and CDR2 SNEGSKA (reference sequence).

The chain couples TRBV12-3 or TRBV12-4 to TRBJ2-3; TRBD1 matches at 9 bases. Trimming removed 9 bases from V and 2 bases from J; junction bases left unmatched: 6. The CDR3 sequence is 14 residues long. The CDR3 sequence is CARGGQGFTDTQYF. The DNA for the CDR3 is TGTGCCAGAGGAGGACAGGGGTTCACAGATACGCAGTATTTT.

This sequence joins TRBV3-1 and TRBJ2-5; D remains unclear. This CDR3 has 13 amino acids. The germline V and J ends were trimmed by 4 bases and 1 base, with 7 bases remaining between them. The germline CDR1 and CDR2 sequences are LGHDT and YNNKEL (reference sequence). CDR3 bases: TGTGCCAGCAGCCTTCACTCCCAAGAGACCCAGTACTTC. Translated, it gives CASSLHSQETQYF.

This clonotype was counted only a few times. The chain recombines TRBV20-1 with TRBJ2-7; unclear D gene. This CDR3 is built from 12 residues. Germline CDR1 reads DFQATT; CDR2 reads SNEGSKA (reference sequence). V gave up 3 bases and J gave up 3 bases, with 9 bases separating them. CDR3 residues: CSARPAGYEQYF. The CDR3 nucleotides read TGCAGTGCTAGGCCCGCAGGCTACGAGCAGTACTTC.